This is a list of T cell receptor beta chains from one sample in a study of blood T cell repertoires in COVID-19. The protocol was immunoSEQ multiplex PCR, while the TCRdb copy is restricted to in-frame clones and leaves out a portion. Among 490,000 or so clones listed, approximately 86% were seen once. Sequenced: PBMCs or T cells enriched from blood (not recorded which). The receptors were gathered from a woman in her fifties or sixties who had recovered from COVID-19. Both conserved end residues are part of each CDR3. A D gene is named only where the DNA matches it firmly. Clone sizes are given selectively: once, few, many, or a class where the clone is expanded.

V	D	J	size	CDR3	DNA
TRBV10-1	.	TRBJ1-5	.	CASTPRPGQPQHF	TGCGCCAGCACTCCTCGACCAGGGCAGCCCCAGCATTTT
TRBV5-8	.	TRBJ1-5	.	CASSLVVGGSGPQHF	TGTGCCAGCAGCTTGGTTGTCGGGGGGAGCGGACCCCAGCATTTT
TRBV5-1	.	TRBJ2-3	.	CASSVLGQPTDTQYF	TGCGCCAGCAGCGTCCTTGGACAGCCCACAGATACGCAGTATTTT
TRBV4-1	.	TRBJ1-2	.	CASSPLGGNYGYTF	TGCGCCAGCTCTCCCCTGGGGGGAAACTATGGCTACACCTTC
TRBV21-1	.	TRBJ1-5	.	CASTLDYSNQPQHF	TGTGCCAGCACCTTAGACTATAGCAATCAGCCCCAGCATTTT
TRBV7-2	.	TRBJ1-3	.	CASSLYPGSGNTIYF	TGTGCCAGCAGCTTATATCCCGGCTCTGGAAACACCATATATTTT
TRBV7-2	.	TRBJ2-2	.	CASSLGRGAGELFF	TGTGCCAGCAGCTTAGGGAGGGGAGCCGGGGAGCTGTTTTTT
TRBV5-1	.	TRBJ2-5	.	CASSTLQGSETQYF	TGCGCCAGCAGCACCTTACAGGGTTCAGAGACCCAGTACTTC
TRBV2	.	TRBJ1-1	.	CASSVADRNTEAFF	TGTGCCAGCAGTGTTGCGGACAGGAACACTGAAGCTTTCTTT
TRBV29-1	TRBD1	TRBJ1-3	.	CSVTTGGSGNTIYF	TGCAGCGTAACAACAGGGGGCTCTGGAAACACCATATATTTT
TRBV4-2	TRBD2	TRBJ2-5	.	CASSRSTSGGQETQYF	TGTGCCAGCAGCCGATCGACTAGCGGGGGTCAGGAGACCCAGTACTTC
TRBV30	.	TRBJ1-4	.	CAWRAPEKLFF	TGTGCCTGGAGGGCCCCCGAAAAACTGTTTTTT
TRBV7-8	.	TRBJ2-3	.	CASSFRPRDTQYF	TGTGCCAGCAGCTTCAGGCCGCGCGATACGCAGTATTTT
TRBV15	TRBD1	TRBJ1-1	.	CATSGLTGGHTEAFF	TGTGCCACCAGCGGATTGACAGGGGGGCACACTGAAGCTTTCTTT
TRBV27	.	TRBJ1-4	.	CASIQKKREKLFF	TGTGCCAGCATTCAAAAGAAGAGAGAAAAACTGTTTTTT
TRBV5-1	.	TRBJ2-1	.	CASSLSSKGDEQFF	TGCGCCAGCAGCTTATCTTCTAAAGGGGATGAGCAGTTCTTC
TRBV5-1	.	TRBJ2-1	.	CASSLGDWAGEQFF	TGCGCCAGCAGCTTGGGGGATTGGGCGGGTGAGCAGTTCTTC
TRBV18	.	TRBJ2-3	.	CASSLARGVTDTQYF	TGTGCCAGCTCACTAGCCCGGGGTGTGACAGATACGCAGTATTTT
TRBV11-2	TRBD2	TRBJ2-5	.	CASSLVLGGRETQYF	TGTGCCAGCAGCTTAGTACTGGGCGGGAGAGAGACCCAGTACTTC
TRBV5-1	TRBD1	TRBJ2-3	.	CASSFTGGRWDTQYF	TGCGCCAGCAGCTTTACAGGGGGCAGGTGGGATACGCAGTATTTT
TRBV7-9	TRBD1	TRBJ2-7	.	CASSLPRQGKVWDEQYF	TGTGCCAGCAGCTTACCCCGACAGGGTAAAGTTTGGGACGAGCAGTACTTC
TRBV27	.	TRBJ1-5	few	CASSRGNSNQPQHF	TGTGCCAGCAGTCGGGGAAATAGCAATCAGCCCCAGCATTTT
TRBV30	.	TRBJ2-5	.	CAWSVLHNQETQYF	TGTGCCTGGAGTGTACTACATAACCAAGAGACCCAGTACTTC
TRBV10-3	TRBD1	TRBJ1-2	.	CAISTGQGDYTF	TGTGCCATCAGTACGGGACAGGGAGACTACACCTTC
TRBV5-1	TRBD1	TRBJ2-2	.	CASSSGTGVTGELFF	TGCGCCAGCAGCTCCGGGACAGGGGTCACCGGGGAGCTGTTTTTT
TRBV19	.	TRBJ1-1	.	CASILGANTEAFF	TGTGCCAGTATTTTGGGCGCGAACACTGAAGCTTTCTTT
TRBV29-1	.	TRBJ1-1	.	CSAMTKMNTEAFF	TGCAGCGCCATGACAAAAATGAACACTGAAGCTTTCTTT
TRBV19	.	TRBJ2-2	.	CASTTEGSTGELFF	TGTGCCAGTACCACGGAGGGGAGCACCGGGGAGCTGTTTTTT
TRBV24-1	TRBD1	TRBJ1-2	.	CATSRPGQGYGYTF	TGTGCCACCAGTCGTCCGGGACAGGGGTATGGCTACACCTTC
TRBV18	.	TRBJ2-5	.	CASSWTAERQETQYF	TGTGCCAGCTCCTGGACAGCAGAAAGACAAGAGACCCAGTACTTC
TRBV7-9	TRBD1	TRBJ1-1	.	CASSWGQLNTEAFF	TGTGCCAGCAGCTGGGGACAGCTGAACACTGAAGCTTTCTTT
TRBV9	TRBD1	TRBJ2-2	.	CASSVVGGQAGELFF	TGTGCCAGCAGCGTAGTAGGGGGCCAGGCCGGGGAGCTGTTTTTT
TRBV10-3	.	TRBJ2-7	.	CAISQTEDYEQYF	TGTGCCATCAGTCAGACAGAAGACTACGAGCAGTACTTC
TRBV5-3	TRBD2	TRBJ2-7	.	CARSCPSGDAYEQYF	TGTGCCAGAAGCTGTCCTAGCGGGGACGCCTACGAGCAGTACTTC
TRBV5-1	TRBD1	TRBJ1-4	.	CASSLAGGGEKLFF	TGCGCCAGCAGCTTGGCAGGGGGTGGGGAAAAACTGTTTTTT
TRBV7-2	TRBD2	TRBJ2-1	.	CATLSRSGGSYNEQFF	TGTGCCACCCTTTCGAGGAGCGGGGGGTCCTACAATGAGCAGTTCTTC
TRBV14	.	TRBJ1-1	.	CASSQTIWAEAFF	TGTGCCAGCAGCCAGACAATTTGGGCTGAAGCTTTCTTT
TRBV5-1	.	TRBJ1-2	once	CASSPTAGFYGYTF	TGCGCCAGCAGCCCGACCGCGGGGTTCTATGGCTACACCTTC
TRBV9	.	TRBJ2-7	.	CASSVGNPSEAYEQYF	TGTGCCAGCAGCGTAGGCAACCCTAGCGAGGCCTACGAGCAGTACTTC
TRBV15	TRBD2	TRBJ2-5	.	CATSRDVGGDGSQETQYF	TGTGCCACCAGCAGAGATGTCGGGGGGGACGGTTCACAAGAGACCCAGTACTTC
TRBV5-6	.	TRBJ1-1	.	CASSSHRTEAFF	TGTGCCAGCAGCTCACACCGCACTGAAGCTTTCTTT
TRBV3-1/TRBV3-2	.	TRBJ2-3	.	CASSQDGGNTQYF	TGTGCCAGCAGCCAAGATGGGGGGAATACGCAGTATTTT
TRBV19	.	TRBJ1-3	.	CASRPGSSGNTIYF	TGTGCCAGTCGTCCGGGGAGCTCTGGAAACACCATATATTTT
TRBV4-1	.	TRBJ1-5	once	CASSPVSRAQYGQYSNQPQHF	TGCGCCAGCAGCCCGGTTAGCCGTGCCCAGTATGGACAGTATAGCAATCAGCCCCAGCATTTT